Listed below are T cell receptor beta chains from one sample, sequenced in a study of early T cells in non-severe SARS-CoV-2 infection. TCRdb re-called the 5' RACE reads through MiXCR, storing one row per CDR3 protein. The table lists roughly 29,000 distinct CDR3 sequences, about 2.7% of them singletons, with about 0.72% in the top ten. The source material was whole blood. The origin of the receptors is an adult who was a healthcare worker with PCR-confirmed SARS-CoV-2 infection or an uninfected control (not recorded which). CDR3s include the opening cysteine and the closing phenylalanine or tryptophan. Fields, in order: CDR3 protein, CDR3 DNA, clone size, J gene, D gene, V gene. D genes are given only for firm matches. Clone size is not always given. Where it is, it says once, few, many or a class for expanded clones.

cdr3_aa: CASRRDRGQETQYF; cdr3_nt: TGTGCCAGCAGGCGGGACAGGGGGCAAGAGACCCAGTACTTC; clone_size: many; j_call: TRBJ2-5; d_call: TRBD1; v_call: TRBV6-5
cdr3_aa: CASSLGSRRAEKGDIQYF; cdr3_nt: TGTGCCAGCAGCTTAGGCTCTCGGAGGGCAGAGAAGGGGGACATTCAGTACTTC; clone_size: many; j_call: TRBJ2-4; d_call: .; v_call: TRBV7-2
cdr3_aa: CASSLGAGVYNEQFF; cdr3_nt: TGCGCCAGCAGCTTGGGAGCGGGGGTATACAATGAGCAGTTCTTC; clone_size: .; j_call: TRBJ2-1; d_call: TRBD2; v_call: TRBV5-1
cdr3_aa: CASSLADGGIQYF; cdr3_nt: TGTGCCAGCAGCTTGGCCGACGGTGGCATTCAGTACTTC; clone_size: few; j_call: TRBJ2-4; d_call: .; v_call: TRBV5-6
cdr3_aa: CASSLGSSYNEQFF; cdr3_nt: TGTGCCAGCAGCTTGGGTAGCTCCTACAATGAGCAGTTCTTC; clone_size: .; j_call: TRBJ2-1; d_call: .; v_call: TRBV7-6
cdr3_aa: CAISDERGQSYYGYTF; cdr3_nt: TGTGCCATCAGTGACGAGAGGGGGCAATCATACTATGGCTACACCTTC; clone_size: many; j_call: TRBJ1-2; d_call: TRBD1; v_call: TRBV10-3
cdr3_aa: CSARSSSHGYTF; cdr3_nt: TGCAGTGCGCGGTCCTCTTCTCATGGCTACACCTTC; clone_size: many; j_call: TRBJ1-2; d_call: .; v_call: TRBV20-1
cdr3_aa: CAITGGAGSGDTQYF; cdr3_nt: TGTGCCATCACTGGGGGAGCGGGGTCTGGTGATACGCAGTATTTT; clone_size: many; j_call: TRBJ2-3; d_call: TRBD2; v_call: TRBV10-3
cdr3_aa: CASSLGQGRNEKLFF; cdr3_nt: TGCGCCAGCAGCCTAGGACAGGGGCGGAATGAAAAACTGTTTTTT; clone_size: many; j_call: TRBJ1-4; d_call: TRBD1; v_call: TRBV5-1
cdr3_aa: CASSISRKAGNTIYF; cdr3_nt: TGTGCCAGCAGCATAAGCAGGAAAGCTGGAAACACCATATATTTT; clone_size: many; j_call: TRBJ1-3; d_call: .; v_call: TRBV11-2
cdr3_aa: CASSFQGDTQYF; cdr3_nt: TGTGCCAGCAGTTTCCAGGGGGATACGCAGTATTTT; clone_size: many; j_call: TRBJ2-3; d_call: .; v_call: TRBV2
cdr3_aa: CASSVGTSGPQGTQYF; cdr3_nt: TGTGCCAGCAGCGTAGGGACTAGCGGCCCACAGGGTACGCAGTATTTT; clone_size: many; j_call: TRBJ2-3; d_call: TRBD2; v_call: TRBV7-2
cdr3_aa: CASSLGSGTATDTQYF; cdr3_nt: TGTGCCAGCAGTTTAGGGTCGGGGACAGCCACAGATACGCAGTATTTT; clone_size: many; j_call: TRBJ2-3; d_call: TRBD1; v_call: TRBV27
cdr3_aa: CARRSNILDTQYF; cdr3_nt: TGTGCCAGACGATCAAACATACTAGATACGCAGTATTTT; clone_size: many; j_call: TRBJ2-3; d_call: .; v_call: TRBV10-3
cdr3_aa: CASSQRGSNTEAFF; cdr3_nt: TGTGCCAGCAGCCAACGGGGCTCGAACACTGAAGCTTTCTTT; clone_size: .; j_call: TRBJ1-1; d_call: .; v_call: TRBV14